This T cell receptor beta chain was retrieved from a study of cytomegalovirus exposure and HLA in healthy donors. This CDR3 is 17 amino acids long. Trimming cost V 3 bases and J 0 bases, with 16 bases left between them. Per germline, CDR1 SEHNR and CDR2 FQNEAQ (reference sequence). This clone was seen a few times. Primers for the PCR totalled 60 Vbeta and 13 Jbeta. The assay was immunoSEQ multiplex PCR, and TCRdb's table has in-frame clones only and misses some. This sample has roughly 120,000 clones, with 15% found just once. The receptor's source is a woman between 18 and 29 years old in good health and CMV-seronegative. Sequenced: PBMCs. The chain combines TRBV7-9 with TRBJ2-3; the D gene is possibly TRBD1 (6 bases). The CDR3 is CASSFLGQTTSTDTQYF. The CDR3 region has the DNA TGTGCCAGCAGCTTCCTAGGACAGACGACTAGCACAGATACGCAGTATTTT. The whole variable domain, filled in from reference TRBV7-9 and TRBJ2-3, reads DTGVSQNPRHKITKRGQNVTFRCDPISEHNRLYWYRQTLGQGPEFLTYFQNEAQLEKSRLLSDRFSAERPKGSFSTLEIQRTEQGDSAMYLCASSFLGQTTSTDTQYFGPGTRLTVL.